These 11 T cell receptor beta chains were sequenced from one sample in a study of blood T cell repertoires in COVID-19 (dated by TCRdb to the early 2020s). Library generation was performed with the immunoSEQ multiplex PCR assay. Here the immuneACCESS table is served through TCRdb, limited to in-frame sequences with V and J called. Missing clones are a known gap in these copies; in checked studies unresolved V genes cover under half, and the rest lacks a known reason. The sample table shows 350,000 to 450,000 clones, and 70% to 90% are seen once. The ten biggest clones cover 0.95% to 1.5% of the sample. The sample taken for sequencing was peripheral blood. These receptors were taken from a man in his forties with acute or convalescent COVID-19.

The chain's CDR3 is CASSALEGLYYNEQFF. The CDR3 region has the DNA TGCGCCAGCAGCGCGCTGGAGGGCCTCTACTACAATGAGCAGTTCTTC. The chain employs TRBV4-1 and TRBJ2-1; D possibly corresponds to TRBD2 (6 bases). V was pared by 5 bases and J by 3 bases, with 17 bases between. This CDR3 comprises 16 residues. Germline assignment: CDR1 MGHRA and CDR2 YSYEKL.

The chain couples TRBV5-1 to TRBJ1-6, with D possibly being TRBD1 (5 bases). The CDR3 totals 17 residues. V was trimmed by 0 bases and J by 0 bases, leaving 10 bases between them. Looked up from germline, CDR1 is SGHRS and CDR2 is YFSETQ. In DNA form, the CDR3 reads TGCGCCAGCAGCTTGGACAGGATTAACTCCTATAATTCACCCCTCCACTTT. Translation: CASSLDRINSYNSPLHF.

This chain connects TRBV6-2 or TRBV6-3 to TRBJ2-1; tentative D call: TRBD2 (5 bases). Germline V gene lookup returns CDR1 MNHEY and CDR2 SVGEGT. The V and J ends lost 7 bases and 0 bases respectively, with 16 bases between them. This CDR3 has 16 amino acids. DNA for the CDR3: TGTGCCAGCAACCCGCGTCGGGGAAGCTCCTACAATGAGCAGTTCTTC. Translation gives CASNPRRGSSYNEQFF.

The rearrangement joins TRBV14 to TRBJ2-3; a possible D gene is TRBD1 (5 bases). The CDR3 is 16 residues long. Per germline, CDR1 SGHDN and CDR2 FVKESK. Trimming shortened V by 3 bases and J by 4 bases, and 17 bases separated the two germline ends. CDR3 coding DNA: TGTGCCAGCAGCCAGATTCCAGGGCCACTTCCAGATACGCAGTATTTT. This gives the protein CASSQIPGPLPDTQYF.

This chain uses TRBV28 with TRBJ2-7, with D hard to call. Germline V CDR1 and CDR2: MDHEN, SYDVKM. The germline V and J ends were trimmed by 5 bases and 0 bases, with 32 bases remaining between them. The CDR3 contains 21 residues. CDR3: CASSPGIGTTQKILDSYEQYF. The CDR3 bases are TGTGCCAGCAGTCCAGGTATAGGCACGACGCAAAAAATTCTCGACTCCTACGAGCAGTACTTC.

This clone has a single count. The CDR3 loop is CASSVGLLAGLTDTQYF. CDR3 coding DNA: TGTGCCAGCAGTGTAGGGCTACTAGCGGGACTCACAGATACGCAGTATTTT. This sequence joins TRBV6-1 and TRBJ2-3; 10 bases align to TRBD2. Germline lookup yields CDR1 MNHNS and CDR2 SASEGT. Trimming took 4 bases from V and 2 from J; bases not matched to a gene: 9. CDR3 length: 17 residues.

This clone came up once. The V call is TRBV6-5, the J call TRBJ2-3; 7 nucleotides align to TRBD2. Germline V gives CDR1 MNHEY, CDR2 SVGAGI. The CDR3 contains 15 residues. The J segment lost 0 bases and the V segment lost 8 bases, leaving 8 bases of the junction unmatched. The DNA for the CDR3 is TGTGCCAGCGAATCTCGCGGGGGAAGCACAGATACGCAGTATTTT. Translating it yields CASESRGGSTDTQYF.

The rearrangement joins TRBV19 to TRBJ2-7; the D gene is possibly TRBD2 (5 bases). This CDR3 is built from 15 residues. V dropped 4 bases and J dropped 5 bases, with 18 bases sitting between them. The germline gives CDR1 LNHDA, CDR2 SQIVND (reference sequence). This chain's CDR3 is CASSTYGESADEQYF. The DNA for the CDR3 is TGTGCCAGTAGTACCTATGGGGAGTCGGCAGACGAGCAGTACTTC.

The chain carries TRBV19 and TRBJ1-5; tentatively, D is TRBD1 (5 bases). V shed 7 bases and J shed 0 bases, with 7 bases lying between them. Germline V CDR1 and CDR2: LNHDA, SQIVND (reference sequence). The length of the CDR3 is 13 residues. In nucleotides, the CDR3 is TGTGCCAGTAACCAGGGTAGCAATCAGCCCCAGCATTTT. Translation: CASNQGSNQPQHF.

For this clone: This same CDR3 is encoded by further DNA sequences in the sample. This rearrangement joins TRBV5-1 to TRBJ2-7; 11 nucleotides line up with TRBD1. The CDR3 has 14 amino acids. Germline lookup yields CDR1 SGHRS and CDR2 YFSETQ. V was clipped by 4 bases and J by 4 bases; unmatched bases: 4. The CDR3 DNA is TGCGCCAGCAGCCCCGGGACAGGGGGATACGAGCAGTACTTC. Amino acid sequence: CASSPGTGGYEQYF.

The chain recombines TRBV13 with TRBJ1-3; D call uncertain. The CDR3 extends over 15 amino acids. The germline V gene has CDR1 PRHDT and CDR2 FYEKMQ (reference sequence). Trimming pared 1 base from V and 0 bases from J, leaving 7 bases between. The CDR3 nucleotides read TGTGCCAGCAGCTTAGTGGCAGACTCTGGAAACACCATATATTTT. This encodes CASSLVADSGNTIYF.